This T cell receptor beta chain was sequenced in a study of cytomegalovirus exposure and HLA in healthy donors. Study-wide results and limits: The authors later linked a missense DCLRE1C variant to TCR beta V- and J-gene trimming. Many donors shared some public TCRs, even though most TCR sequences were rare. Later work found that TCR association rates differed between HLA loci; DRB1 had the most and HLA-C the fewest.

Unrecorded immune exposure was likely among donors, who were nominally healthy when sampled. Points on this clone: Its antigen is not identified.

From germline, CDR1 is SGHRS and CDR2 YFSETQ. V lost 0 bases to trimming and J lost 3 bases, with 4 bases between them. The CDR3 extends over 13 amino acids. PCR employed 60 Vbeta and 13 Jbeta primers. Sequencing used immunoSEQ multiplex PCR; TCRdb keeps in-frame clones, though not all of them. The sample consists of approximately 260,000 clones, 84% of them appearing once. V usage is TRBV5-1 and J usage is TRBJ1-5; D is uncertain. The TCR comes from a woman in her thirties or forties in good health and CMV-seropositive. The sequenced sample consisted of PBMCs. CDR3 coding DNA: TGCGCCAGCAGCTTGGACATCAATCAGCCCCAGCATTTT. It is translated as CASSLDINQPQHF.